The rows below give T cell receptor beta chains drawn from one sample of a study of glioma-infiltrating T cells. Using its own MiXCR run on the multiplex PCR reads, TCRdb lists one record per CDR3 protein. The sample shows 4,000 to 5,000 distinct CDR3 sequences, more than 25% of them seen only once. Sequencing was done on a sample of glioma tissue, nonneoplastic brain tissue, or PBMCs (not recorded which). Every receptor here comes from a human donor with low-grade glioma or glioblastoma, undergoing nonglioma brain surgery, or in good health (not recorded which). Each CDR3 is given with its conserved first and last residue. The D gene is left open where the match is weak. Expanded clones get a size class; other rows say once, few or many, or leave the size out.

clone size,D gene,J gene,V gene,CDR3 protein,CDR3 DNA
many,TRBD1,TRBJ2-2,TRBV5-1,CASSRQGETGELFF,TGCGCCAGCAGCCGACAGGGGGAAACCGGGGAGCTGTTTTTT
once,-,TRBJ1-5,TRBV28,CASSLAQQGKRPQHF,TGTGCCAGCAGTTTAGCGCAACAGGGCAAGAGGCCCCAGCATTTT
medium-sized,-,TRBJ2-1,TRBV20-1,CSARDPYGGSSSYNEQFF,TGCAGTGCTAGAGACCCCTATGGGGGGAGCAGCTCCTACAATGAGCAGTTCTTC
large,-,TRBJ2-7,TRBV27,CASSLSVGNEQYF,TGTGCCAGCAGTTTATCGGTGGGAAACGAGCAGTACTTC
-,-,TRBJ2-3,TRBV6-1,CASSEYLSETQYF,TGTGCCAGCAGTGAATATCTATCAGAGACGCAGTACTTT
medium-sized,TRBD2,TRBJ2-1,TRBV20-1,CSARSGGADNEQFF,TGCAGTGCTAGGAGCGGGGGGGCGGATAATGAGCAGTTCTTC
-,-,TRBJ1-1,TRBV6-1,CASSEKGENTEAFF,TGTGCCAGCAGTGAGAAGGGGGAAAACACTGAAGCTTTCTTT
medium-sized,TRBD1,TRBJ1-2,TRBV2,CASSDGTGGKDGYTF,TGTGCCAGCAGTGACGGGACAGGAGGGAAGGATGGCTACACCTTC
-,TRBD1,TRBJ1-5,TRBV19,CASTEQGIGNQPQHF,TGTGCCAGTACCGAACAGGGGATAGGCAATCAGCCCCAGCATTTT
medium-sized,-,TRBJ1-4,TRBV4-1,CASSQDWRGLGEKLFF,TGCGCCAGCAGCCAAGATTGGAGGGGTCTGGGTGAAAAACTGTTTTTT
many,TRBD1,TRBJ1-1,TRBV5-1,CASSSRGGLETEAFF,TGCGCCAGCAGCTCCAGGGGGGGGTTGGAGACTGAAGCTTTCTTT
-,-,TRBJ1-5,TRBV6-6,CASRCRWGNNQPHHF,TGTGCCAGCAGGTGCCGGTGGGGGAACAATCAGCCCCATCATTTT
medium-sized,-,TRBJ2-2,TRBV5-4,CASSLAGGPVGELFF,TGTGCCAGCAGCTTGGCCGGGGGGCCGGTCGGGGAGCTGTTTTTT
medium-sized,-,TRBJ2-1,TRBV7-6,CASSFAPLDEQFF,TGTGCCAGCAGCTTTGCCCCCTTGGATGAGCAGTTCTTC
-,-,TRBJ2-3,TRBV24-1,CATRAVVGPSTDTQYF,TGTGCCACCAGGGCCGTAGTGGGGCCCAGCACAGATACGCAGTATTTT
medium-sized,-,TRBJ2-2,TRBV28,CASIAEPTGELFF,TGTGCCAGCATTGCCGAACCCACCGGGGAGCTGTTTTTT
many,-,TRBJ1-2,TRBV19,CASNHLFRDYGYTF,TGTGCCAGTAACCACCTCTTTAGGGACTATGGCTACACCTTC
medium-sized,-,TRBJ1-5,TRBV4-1,CASSQEGGGNQPQHF,TGCGCCAGCAGCCAAGAGGGAGGGGGCAATCAGCCCCAGCATTTT
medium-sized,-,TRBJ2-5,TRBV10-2,CASSTSSVEETQYF,TGCGCCAGCAGTACCTCTAGCGTTGAAGAGACCCAGTACTTC
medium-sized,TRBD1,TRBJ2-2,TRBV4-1,CASSPTGPGTGELFF,TGCGCCAGCAGCCCGACAGGGCCTGGTACCGGGGAGCTGTTTTTT
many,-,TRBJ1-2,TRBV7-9,CASSLLPRRNYGYTF,TGTGCCAGCAGCTTACTCCCCAGAAGAAACTATGGCTACACCTTC
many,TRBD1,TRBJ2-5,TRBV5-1,CASSFDRGGLKETQYF,TGCGCCAGCAGCTTTGACAGGGGCGGTTTGAAAGAGACCCAGTACTTC